This TCR beta chain was identified during a study of blood T cells in healthy people across ages (dated by TCRdb to between 2015 and 2017). About the study as a whole: Template switching captured roughly one uniquely barcoded TCR beta cDNA molecule per two T cells in model experiments. Age-related changes in TCR beta repertoire diversity were measured in the study by deep sequencing normalized with unique cDNA molecular identifiers. The donors were split into four age groups: young (average roughly 15 years), middle-aged (around 40), aged (about 56) and long-lived (approximately 80). To avoid experimental bias, donors of different ages were spread randomly across the sequencing lanes. Using the same blood draw, the study looked at two additional independent replicas of 1 million unique cDNA reads for two donors, one aged 18 to 29 and the other aged 80 or older.

Paper-wide results and their limitations: The long-lived group showed more naive CD4+ T cells, fewer expanded clones and increased TCR diversity than the aged group, suggesting age selection. Total diversity estimates from one million sequenced T cells were considered lower bounds and underestimates. Donor CMV infection status was unknown, potentially confounding age-related changes in expanded clonotypes. There was a strong correlation between observed TCR beta diversity and the percentage of naive T cells measured by flow cytometry. Bulk unsorted PBMC profiling prevented conclusive comparison of naive and antigen-experienced compartments. Observed TCR beta diversity per million T cells fell roughly linearly with age, and a significant reduction was already apparent by age approximately 40.

To note about this clonotype: What this receptor recognizes is not known. Per-base qualities were not stored, and no clone one base away is much larger.

Systemically healthy Caucasian individuals from Russia, approximately 39 in total and aged roughly 6 to 100 years, were included as donors. Each donor gave about 10 milliliters of peripheral blood, drawn into EDTA-treated Vacutainer tubes. Ficoll-Paque density-gradient centrifugation was used to isolate PBMCs, with at least 6.5 million per sample. Trizol reagent was used to extract total RNA from the PBMCs, yielding at least 6 micrograms per sample. For every donor, flow cytometry on a PBMC aliquot measured the percentage of naive CD45RAhigh/CD27high T cells. From the cysteine up to the phenylalanine, the CDR3 has a length of 16 residues. This entry keeps only the CDR3 DNA: 48 bases, framed from base 1. Based on the germline V gene (reference sequence), the CDR1 and CDR2 sequences are SGHNT and YYREEE. Library method: 5' RACE. Sequencing relied on an Illumina HiSeq 2500. A second PCR of roughly 6 to 11 cycles was run with a J-beta primer mix and a sample-barcoded 5' primer. A template-switch 5' adaptor carrying 12 random nucleotides introduced a unique molecular identifier onto each TCR beta cDNA molecule. At least 2.5 million CDR3-containing paired-end reads were obtained from each sample. First-strand cDNA was synthesized from all RNA with the Mint cDNA synthesis kit, primed by a TRBC-specific oligonucleotide. Following uracil-DNA glycosylase treatment, a first 18-cycle PCR with universal primers M1SS and BC2_uni_R was performed on all cDNA. From the authors' description of their analysis: Normalization of each sample was performed by random selection of 1 million high-quality reads, each carrying a distinct molecular identifier. Reads sharing molecular identifiers were discarded rather than binned into consensus sequences. MiTCR, run with a Q25 quality threshold and the strictest error-elimination algorithm, handled CDR3 identification, clonotype clustering and error correction. A nonparametric unseen species model using Euler transformation provided a lower-bound estimate of total TCR beta diversity. TCRdb reanalyzed the raw reads on its own, using fastp at Q25 for trimming and MiXCR for clone calling, and kept in-frame beta chains. Identical CDR3 protein sequences are pooled into one entry, listed with their most common genes and DNA. The authors' filters were not applied to this entry. The sample table shows fewer than 1.5 million distinct CDR3 sequences, and 42% are seen once. 7.9% of the sample is taken by the ten largest.

Source material: blood. The rearranged chain carries TRBV5-4 and TRBJ2-5; the D element could tentatively be TRBD1 or TRBD2, as 5 bases agree for each. The better agreement between TRBJ2-7 and the DNA end casts doubt on the J call. This receptor was identified in a woman under 30 in good health. The CDR3 region: CASSARTGTVVFEQYF. At the DNA level, the sequence is TGTGCCAGCAGCGCTCGAACCGGGACCGTAGTCTTCGAGCAGTACTTC.